This paragraph reports one T cell receptor beta chain. The target antigen is unknown. The V end was cut by 3 bases, the J end by 7 bases, with 19 bases between. This CDR3 has 15 amino acids. CDR1 and CDR2 from the germline V gene are SGHRS and YFSETQ. TCRdb's table, derived via immunoSEQ multiplex PCR, lists solely in-frame clones and lacks some. In the table there are approximately 61,000 clones, roughly 85% of which are singletons. The data derive from a study of OX40 agonist ivuxolimab in advanced cancers. Study-wide background: Six ivuxolimab dose levels, 0.01 to 10 mg/kg, were given intravenously every 2 weeks. The study, taken as a whole, reports: Researchers did not determine the expanded peripheral T cells' antigen specificity. Clonal expansion in partial responders at 0.1-3.0 mg/kg ranked among the lowest. Blood T cells, both CD4+ and CD8+, expanded clonally by week 6 at 0.1 to 3.0 mg/kg.

The chain combines TRBV5-1 with TRBJ1-2; D call uncertain. This TCR was sampled from an adult with an advanced solid tumor such as melanoma, head and neck, liver or kidney cancer. This specimen was CD4+ or CD8+ T cells sorted from blood, taken in a trial of the OX40 agonist ivuxolimab. The CDR3: CASSWGQKTPGGYTF. CDR3 DNA sequence: TGCGCCAGCAGCTGGGGTCAGAAGACGCCTGGTGGCTACACCTTC.